These 25 T cell receptor beta chains share one sample of origin, sequenced in a study of spatial heterogeneity in lung cancer. MiXCR, run by TCRdb on the 5' RACE reads, gives a single entry per CDR3 protein. The data show some 14,000 distinct CDR3 sequences, 5.2% seen once. Specified time point: sample taken at primary tumor resection. The sequenced material consisted of unsorted whole RNA from tumor, nontumor lung or frozen PBMC. Sequences were derived from lung tumor tissue, sampled at surgery. These TCRs come from a human donor with early-stage non-small cell lung cancer.

This clonotype was seen many times. Since the library was made to target alpha chains, this beta chain is a stray read and its abundance is not meaningful. The chain carries TRBV18 and TRBJ2-7, with D possibly matching TRBD1 (6 bases). The germline V gene encodes CDR1 KGHSH and CDR2 LQKENI. The CDR3 is 14 amino acids. V was pared by 6 bases and J by 4 bases, with 16 bases between. The CDR3 nucleotides are TGTGCCAGCTCCCGAACAGGGAATGTTTACGAGCAGTACTTC. Translation gives CASSRTGNVYEQYF.

This clonotype has a count of ten or more. The library was built for alpha chains, so this beta chain is an off-target read and its size means little. This chain links TRBV7-9 with TRBJ1-5, with D possibly matching TRBD1 (6 bases). V was trimmed by 5 bases and J by 7 bases, leaving 12 bases between them. Germline-derived CDR1 and CDR2 are SEHNR and FQNEAQ (reference sequence). The CDR3 covers 13 residues. The CDR3 spells CASSIQGGQPQHF. The CDR3 bases are TGTGCCAGCAGCATACAGGGAGGGCAGCCCCAGCATTTT.

This clonotype was recorded at least ten times. A library prepared for alpha chains yielded this beta chain as an off-target read; its size is of little meaning. The V and J genes are TRBV20-1 and TRBJ2-6; D not certain. Germline CDR1 DFQATT, CDR2 SNEGSKA (reference sequence). The germline V and J ends were trimmed by 6 bases and 0 bases, with 18 bases remaining between them. This CDR3 comprises 17 residues. The CDR3 coding sequence is TGCAGTGCCCCAAGACGAAAGCCGTTCTCTGGGGCCAACGTCCTGACTTTC. This gives the protein CSAPRRKPFSGANVLTF.

This clonotype was detected ten times or more. Being off target in a library aimed at alpha chains, this beta chain has a size of little meaning. The chain recombines TRBV28 with TRBJ1-2, with 12 positions matching TRBD1. The germline V gene has CDR1 MDHEN and CDR2 SYDVKM. The CDR3 extends over 15 amino acids. V trimming: 5 bases; J trimming: 2 bases; junction bases outside the gene matches: 3. This CDR3 reads CASSPGTGGNYGYTF. The CDR3 DNA is TGTGCCAGCAGTCCCGGGACAGGGGGCAACTATGGCTACACCTTC.

A note on this clonotype: With the library built for alpha chains, this beta chain is off target and its frequency is not meaningful. The rearrangement links TRBV6-2 or TRBV6-3 to TRBJ1-5, with D perhaps TRBD1 (6 bases). V gave up 7 bases and J gave up 5 bases, with 21 bases separating them. The length of the CDR3 is 16 residues. Germline-derived CDR1 and CDR2 are MNHEY and SVGEGT. This chain's CDR3 is CASTHRWDTVHQPQHF. In DNA form, the CDR3 reads TGTGCCAGCACTCACCGGTGGGACACGGTTCATCAGCCCCAGCATTTT.

This clonotype was detected many times. This beta chain turned up in a library designed for alpha chains; as an off-target read, its abundance says little. The chain carries TRBV5-5 and TRBJ1-1; D remains unclear. This CDR3 has 12 amino acids. Deletions cut 2 bases from V and 3 bases from J, with 5 bases between. CDR1 is SGHKS, CDR2 YYEKEE, per germline (reference sequence). In nucleotides, the CDR3 is TGTGCCAGCAGCTTCGTTTACACTGAAGCTTTCTTT. The encoded protein is CASSFVYTEAFF. Together with reference TRBV5-5 and TRBJ1-1, the CDR3 gives the full variable domain: DAGVTQSPTHLIKTRGQQVTLRCSPISGHKSVSWYQQVLGQGPQFIFQYYEKEERGRGNFPDRFSARQFPNYSSELNVNALLLGDSALYLCASSFVYTEAFFGQGTRLTVV.

This clonotype showed up many times. This beta chain is an unintended read in a library built for alpha chains; its size means little. The chain carries TRBV3-1 and TRBJ2-7; 7 nucleotides match TRBD1. This CDR3 region has 11 residues. Germline V gene lookup returns CDR1 LGHDT and CDR2 YNNKEL (reference sequence). The junction had 7 bases not matched to a gene; V was cut back by 10 bases and J by 7 bases. CDR3 sequence: CATSTGVEQYF. CDR3 DNA: TGTGCCACCTCCACAGGGGTTGAGCAGTACTTC.

Comments on this clonotype: One end of the junction varies from germline; a read error may be responsible. This beta chain was picked up by a library intended for alpha chains and is off target, so its count carries little meaning. This chain uses TRBV7-9 with TRBJ2-6; 7 bases are shared with TRBD1. The CDR3 is 14 residues long. The germline V gene encodes CDR1 SEHNR and CDR2 FQNEAQ (reference sequence). CDR3 in DNA: TGTGACAGCAGCTTTACTGAGGGGGCCAACTTCCTGACTTTC. Its protein product is CDSSFTEGANFLTF.

This clonotype appeared many times. This beta chain lies outside the target of a library built for alpha chains; its clone size means little. The chain recombines TRBV12-3 or TRBV12-4 with TRBJ2-7; D might be TRBD1 or TRBD2, each matching 5 bases. This CDR3 has 13 amino acids. Trimming removed 5 bases from V and 2 bases from J, with 10 bases in between. CDR3 amino acids: CASSGRGAYEQYF. The CDR3 nucleotides read TGTGCCAGCAGTGGACGGGGCGCCTACGAGCAGTACTTC.

In its sample, this clonotype was seen many times. This beta chain slipped into a library made for alpha chains as a stray read, so its size is not meaningful. The chain combines TRBV7-2 with TRBJ1-1, with D uncertain. Trimming left V 0 bases short and J 1 base short, with 6 bases between. The CDR3 has 14 amino acids. Germline V gene data show CDR1 as SGHTA and CDR2 as FQGNSA. CDR3 DNA: TGTGCCAGCAGCTTAGCCCGTCAGAACACTGAAGCTTTCTTT. As protein: CASSLARQNTEAFF.

This clonotype has at least ten counts. Because this beta chain is a stray read in a library intended to capture alpha chains, its abundance should not be given much weight. This chain connects TRBV4-1 to TRBJ2-7, with D unclear. CDR1 is MGHRA, CDR2 YSYEKL, per germline. CDR3 length: 14 amino acids. V lost 1 base and J lost 4, with 11 bases in between. Here the CDR3 reads CASSQAIYGYEQYV. CDR3 DNA sequence: TGCGCCAGCAGCCAAGCGATTTACGGGTACGAGCAGTACGTC.

This clonotype was seen ten or more times. This beta chain is a stray sequence in a library constructed for alpha chains; its clone size is not meaningful. The CDR3 bases are TGCAGCGTTGAGTTGGGGGATGGCTACACCTTC. Translation: CSVELGDGYTF. V usage is TRBV29-1 and J usage is TRBJ1-2; D may be TRBD1 (5 bases). From germline, CDR1 is SQVTM and CDR2 ANQGSEA. The CDR3 loop spans 11 amino acids. Trimming pared 3 bases from V and 6 bases from J, leaving 8 bases between.

This clonotype has a count of ten or more. A library made for alpha chains picked up this beta chain off target, so its size means little. The V and J genes are TRBV9 and TRBJ2-1, with a possible D match to TRBD2 (6 bases). Germline V gives CDR1 SGDLS, CDR2 YYNGEE. Between the trimmed V and J ends, which lost 4 bases and 11 bases, there was a span of 19 bases. There are 14 residues in the CDR3. The CDR3 protein is CASSPQDYSTKQFF. The CDR3, as DNA: TGTGCCAGCAGCCCGCAGGACTACAGTACTAAGCAGTTCTTC. Combining the CDR3 with reference TRBV9 and TRBJ2-1 gives the whole variable domain DSGVTQTPKHLITATGQRVTLRCSPRSGDLSVYWYQQSLDQGLQFLIQYYNGEERAKGNILERFSAQQFPDLHSELNLSSLELGDSALYFCASSPQDYSTKQFFGPGTRLTVL.

This clonotype was found many times. This beta chain is a stray read from a library made for alpha chains; its abundance is not meaningful. The chain joins TRBV5-1 to TRBJ2-6; D not certain. V lost 1 base and J 4 bases, leaving 9 bases between the germline ends. This CDR3 has 15 amino acids. Germline values: CDR1 SGHRS, CDR2 YFSETQ. DNA for the CDR3: TGCGCCAGCAGCTTGTCGGCTACAGGGGCCAACGTCCTGACTTTC. Its protein product is CASSLSATGANVLTF.

This clonotype has ten or more counts. For a library built for alpha chains, this beta chain is a stray read; little rests on its size. The V gene is TRBV29-1, the J gene TRBJ2-1, with D uncertain. Germline V gene lookup returns CDR1 SQVTM and CDR2 ANQGSEA. This CDR3 contains 16 residues. V dropped 3 bases and J dropped 1 base, with 16 bases sitting between them. The CDR3 sequence is CSVDNERMTSYNEQFF. CDR3 in DNA: TGCAGCGTTGATAATGAACGGATGACTTCCTACAATGAGCAGTTCTTC.

The table lists this clonotype with many counts. This beta chain came through as a stray read in a library set up for alpha chains, and its size says little. The rearrangement uses TRBV12-3 or TRBV12-4 and TRBJ1-5; a possible D gene is TRBD1 (6 bases). Trimming left V 3 bases short and J 5 bases short, with 11 bases between. This CDR3 has 14 amino acids. In nucleotides, the CDR3 is TGTGCCAGCAGTTTTCGGGGGGCGCATCAGCCCCAGCATTTT. It yields the protein CASSFRGAHQPQHF.

This clonotype turned up a few times. The library was prepared for alpha chains; this beta chain is a stray read, so its frequency means little. The chain has TRBV12-3 or TRBV12-4 and TRBJ2-5, with a tentative D call TRBD2 (6 bases). The CDR3 consists of 15 residues. Deletions cut 6 bases from V and 2 bases from J, with 16 bases between. CDR3 DNA: TGTGCCAGCAGCTCACTAGGGACTCCGCAAGAGACCCAGTACTTC. Amino acid sequence: CASSSLGTPQETQYF.

This clonotype has just a few counts. A read error may explain this, as a much larger clone is one base away. Little can be read into the size of this beta chain, an off-target read in a library designed for alpha chains. The rearrangement uses TRBV5-4 and TRBJ2-7; D unresolved. Germline CDR1 is SGHNT and CDR2 is YYREEE (reference sequence). The germline V and J ends were trimmed by 9 bases and 5 bases, with 15 bases remaining between them. The CDR3 runs to 12 residues. The CDR3 region is CANRPGTDEQYV. The CDR3 DNA follows: TGTGCCAACAGACCCGGTACGGACGAGCAGTACGTC.

This clonotype was observed once. This beta chain turned up in a library designed for alpha chains; as an off-target read, its abundance says little. The chain links TRBV30 to TRBJ2-2; no firm D call. The CDR3 sequence is 16 residues long. Germline values: CDR1 GTSNPN, CDR2 SVGIG (reference sequence). V was cut by 7 bases and J by 3 bases, with 21 bases left in between. The CDR3 bases are TGTGCCTTAGACCGGCCCCCTACCTCGGACACCGGGGAGCTGTTTTTT. It encodes CALDRPPTSDTGELFF. The entire variable domain, with the rest obtained from reference TRBV30 and TRBJ2-2, is as follows: SQTIHQWPATLVQPVGSPLSLECTVEGTSNPNLYWYRQAAGRGLQLLFYSVGIGQISSEVPQNLSASRPQDRQFILSSKKLLLSDSGFYLCALDRPPTSDTGELFFGEGSRLTVL.

At least ten counts were recorded for this clonotype. This beta chain is a stray sequence in a library constructed for alpha chains; its clone size is not meaningful. V and J are TRBV5-1 and TRBJ2-7; D is possibly TRBD1 or TRBD2 (5 bases each). With 4 bases removed from V and 5 bases from J, the gap between germline ends came to 16 bases. The CDR3 loop spans 14 amino acids. Germline lookup yields CDR1 SGHRS and CDR2 YFSETQ. The CDR3 spells CASSLSGTRDEQYV. For the CDR3, the DNA is TGCGCCAGCAGCCTATCCGGGACCCGGGACGAGCAGTACGTC.

This clonotype was detected many times. Because this beta chain is a stray read in a library intended to capture alpha chains, its abundance should not be given much weight. The gene calls are TRBV2 and TRBJ2-1, with TRBD1 identical over 9 bases. CDR3 length: 14 residues. Germline lookup yields CDR1 SNHLY and CDR2 FYNNEI. V lost 5 bases and J lost 6; bases outside the gene matches: 5. The CDR3 is CASSWDRDGNEQFF. The CDR3, as DNA: TGTGCCAGCAGTTGGGACAGGGACGGCAATGAGCAGTTCTTC.

This clonotype was seen at least ten times. This beta chain is a stray sequence in a library constructed for alpha chains; its clone size is not meaningful. This CDR3 is CATGALGQRYEQYV. For the CDR3, the DNA is TGTGCCACCGGGGCCTTGGGACAGAGATACGAGCAGTACGTC. The rearrangement links TRBV24-1 to TRBJ2-7; 7 bases line up with TRBD1. Unmatched junction bases numbered 11, after V lost 9 bases and J lost 4 bases. Germline assignment: CDR1 KGHDR and CDR2 SFDVKD. The CDR3 has 14 amino acids.

This clonotype occurred many times. This beta chain is a stray read from a library made for alpha chains; its abundance is not meaningful. V usage is TRBV7-9 and J usage is TRBJ2-1; 8 nucleotides match TRBD2. The germline CDR1 and CDR2 sequences are SEHNR and FQNEAQ (reference sequence). This CDR3 spans 15 amino acids. J gave up 3 bases and V 5 bases, and 6 bases lay outside the gene matches. The CDR3 loop is CASSARTSIYNEQFF. CDR3 in DNA: TGTGCCAGCAGCGCCCGGACTAGCATCTACAATGAGCAGTTCTTC. Filled out from reference TRBV7-9 and TRBJ2-1, the complete variable domain reads DTGVSQNPRHKITKRGQNVTFRCDPISEHNRLYWYRQTLGQGPEFLTYFQNEAQLEKSRLLSDRFSAERPKGSFSTLEIQRTEQGDSAMYLCASSARTSIYNEQFFGPGTRLTVL.

At least ten counts were recorded for this clonotype. Since the library was made to target alpha chains, this beta chain is a stray read and its abundance is not meaningful. The chain employs TRBV20-1 and TRBJ2-3, with unresolved D. The V and J ends lost 6 bases and 2 bases respectively, with 12 bases between them. The CDR3 is 13 amino acids. CDR1 DFQATT and CDR2 SNEGSKA come from the germline V gene (reference sequence). CDR3 protein: CSAGDPNTDTQYF. The CDR3 DNA follows: TGCAGTGCGGGCGACCCAAACACAGATACGCAGTATTTT.

This clonotype was observed many times. This beta chain is an unintended read in a library built for alpha chains; its size means little. This chain links TRBV27 with TRBJ2-3; D ambiguous. Trimming shortened V by 3 bases and J by 1 base, and 5 bases separated the two germline ends. This CDR3 contains 13 residues. Germline-derived CDR1 and CDR2 are MNHEY and SMNVEV (reference sequence). The CDR3 region has the DNA TGTGCCAGCAGTTTGAGCGGCACAGATACGCAGTATTTT. Protein sequence: CASSLSGTDTQYF.